This T cell receptor (beta chain) emerged from a study of blood T cell repertoires in COVID-19. Original methodology: From reference gene primer amplification, estimates of nucleated cell counts were derived. Some clones are missing from TCRdb's copy, which holds only in-frame ones; the method was immunoSEQ multiplex PCR. V, J and clone size were drawn from that table, and D and trimming were deduced from the DNA. Of 200,000 or so clones in the sample, 80% to 90% are singletons; the top ten hold under 2.5%. With V trimmed by 7 bases and J by 8 bases, 10 bases remained unmatched. Germline V gene sequence: CDR1 SEHNR, CDR2 FQNEAQ (reference sequence). The CDR3 spans 15 residues.

Sequencing input: peripheral blood. The chain couples TRBV7-9 to TRBJ1-4; 10 bases fit TRBD1. The source of this sequence is a man in his forties who had recovered from COVID-19. This CDR3 is CASTWGGTGDEKLFF. CDR3 coding DNA: TGTGCCAGCACCTGGGGTGGGACAGGGGACGAAAAACTGTTTTTT.